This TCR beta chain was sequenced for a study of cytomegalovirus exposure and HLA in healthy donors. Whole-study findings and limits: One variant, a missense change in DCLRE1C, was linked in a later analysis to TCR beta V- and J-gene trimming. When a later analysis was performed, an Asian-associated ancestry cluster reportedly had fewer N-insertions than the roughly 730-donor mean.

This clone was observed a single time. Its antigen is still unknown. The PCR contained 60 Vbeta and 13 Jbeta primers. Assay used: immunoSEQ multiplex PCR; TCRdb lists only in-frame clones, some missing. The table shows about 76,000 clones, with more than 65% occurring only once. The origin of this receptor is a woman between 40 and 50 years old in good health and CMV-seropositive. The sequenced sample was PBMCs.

CDR3 DNA sequence: TGTGCCAGCAGCTCCCCAGTGGGCAATCAGCCCCAGCATTTT. Encoded protein: CASSSPVGNQPQHF. This chain uses TRBV7-2 with TRBJ1-5, with D uncertain. With 4 bases removed from V and 2 bases from J, the gap between germline ends came to 9 bases. This CDR3 spans 14 amino acids. The germline CDR1 and CDR2 sequences are SGHTA and FQGNSA.